The 4 T cell receptor beta chains below come from one sample, sequenced in a study of breast tumors, draining lymph nodes, adjacent tissues. Breast cancer patients provided tissue from their axillary draining lymph nodes. TCRdb re-called the multiplex PCR reads with MiXCR, one entry per CDR3 protein. The profile shows 150,000 to 200,000 distinct CDR3 sequences, roughly 31% of them singletons. Sequencing was performed on axillary lymph node tissue. The receptors come from a female donor with breast cancer. Some clones in this sample may be carry-over from other donors' samples.

This clonotype was found many times. V usage is TRBV7-9 and J usage is TRBJ2-7; the D is unclear. This CDR3 is built from 13 residues. With 0 bases removed from V and 5 bases from J, the gap between germline ends came to 8 bases. Germline V lookup: CDR1 SEHNR, CDR2 FQNEAQ (reference sequence). The CDR3 DNA reads as TGTGCCAGCAGCTTAGCGCTGCGTGACGAGCAGTACTTC. Translated, it gives CASSLALRDEQYF.

This clonotype was seen at least ten times. V usage is TRBV9 and J usage is TRBJ2-1; the match to TRBD1 covers 11 bases. The V segment lost 3 bases and the J segment 6 bases; nucleotides outside the gene matches: 8. Per germline, CDR1 SGDLS and CDR2 YYNGEE. CDR3 size: 16 residues. The DNA of the CDR3 is TGTGCCAGCAGCGAAGCGGGGACAGGGGGTAGCAATGAGCAGTTCTTC. It translates to CASSEAGTGGSNEQFF. Based on the CDR3 plus reference TRBV9 and TRBJ2-1, the full variable domain is DSGVTQTPKHLITATGQRVTLRCSPRSGDLSVYWYQQSLDQGLQFLIQYYNGEERAKGNILERFSAQQFPDLHSELNLSSLELGDSALYFCASSEAGTGGSNEQFFGPGTRLTVL.

Many counts were recorded for this clonotype. The chain is built from TRBV20-1 and TRBJ2-1, with 9 positions matching TRBD1. This CDR3 is 14 amino acids long. Per germline, CDR1 DFQATT and CDR2 SNEGSKA (reference sequence). Trimming took 6 bases from V and 8 from J; bases not matched to a gene: 11. Here the CDR3 reads CSAEEGTGWDEQFF. The CDR3, as DNA: TGCAGTGCCGAGGAAGGGACAGGGTGGGATGAGCAGTTCTTC.

About this clonotype: A clone one base away is much larger, so this may be a read error. The V gene is TRBV3-1, the J gene TRBJ1-3; D remains unclear. V was shortened by 1 base and J by 4 bases, with 11 bases between the two germline ends. The CDR3 totals 15 residues. CDR1 LGHDT and CDR2 YNNKEL come from the germline V gene (reference sequence). CDR3 in DNA: TGTGCCAGCAGCCAAGGCCGGGTAAAAGGAAACACCATATATTTT. Translation gives CASSQGRVKGNTIYF.